Following are 2 T cell receptor beta chains from one sample sequenced in a study of Ad26.COV2.S vaccination and SARS-CoV-2 variants. Repertoires were generated with immunoSEQ multiplex PCR, while TCRdb's copy carries only in-frame clones and drops some. The sample lists about 350,000 clones; roughly 90% were seen once. The treatment is: around 19 received Ad26.COV2.S at low or high dose, single or two shots; roughly five received placebo; per-sample allocation not given. Samples analyzed were those drawn on day 63 after the first vaccine or placebo injection. The sequences come from peripheral blood, collected in a trial of Ad26.COV2.S vaccine versus placebo. The source is a person aged 18-60 years who received the Ad26.COV2.S COVID-19 vaccine or a placebo.

This clone was detected once. The chain carries TRBV25-1 and TRBJ2-7; possible D gene TRBD2, 6 bases. The germline V gene encodes CDR1 MGHDK and CDR2 SYGVNS. The CDR3 extends over 12 amino acids. The V end was cut by 7 bases, the J end by 4 bases, with 11 bases between. The CDR3 is CASKGEEYEQYF. The DNA for the CDR3 is TGTGCCAGCAAAGGGGAGGAGTACGAGCAGTACTTC.

The rearrangement joins TRBV6-5 to TRBJ1-1; D call uncertain. This CDR3 comprises 15 residues. Germline loops: CDR1 MNHEY, CDR2 SVGAGI. V gave up 5 bases and J gave up 7 bases, with 20 bases separating them. CDR3 nucleotide sequence: TGTGCCAGCAGTCTGGACCAAAGGGCGAATAATGAAGCTTTCTTT. This encodes CASSLDQRANNEAFF.